A single sample gave rise to the 32 T cell receptor beta chains below, sequenced in a study of blood T cell repertoires in COVID-19. Assay used: immunoSEQ multiplex PCR; TCRdb lists only in-frame clones, some missing. The profile covers a few hundred thousand clones, with less than 90% appearing a single time and about 2.2% taken by the ten largest. Sequencing was performed on peripheral blood. These receptors were obtained from a woman in her forties or fifties with acute or convalescent COVID-19.

J is TRBJ1-1 and V is TRBV6-5; no definite D call. The V gene's germline CDR1 is MNHEY and CDR2 SVGAGI. The CDR3 runs to 13 residues. V lost 2 bases and J lost 5, with 9 bases in between. This CDR3 reads CASSYGGETEAFF. In nucleotides, the CDR3 is TGTGCCAGCAGTTACGGCGGGGAAACTGAAGCTTTCTTT.

This clone came up once. CDR3 residues: CASSPPGGREPYNEQFF. The CDR3 DNA reads as TGTGCCAGCTCACCACCGGGCGGGAGAGAACCCTACAATGAGCAGTTCTTC. The chain carries TRBV18 and TRBJ2-1; 7 nucleotides align to TRBD2. This CDR3 has 17 residues. Germline-derived CDR1 and CDR2 are KGHSH and LQKENI. After removal of 0 bases from V and 2 bases from J, the junction contained 7 bases not matched to a gene.

J is TRBJ1-2 and V is TRBV5-8; 11 bases agree with TRBD1. Germline CDR1 is SGHTS and CDR2 is YDEGEE. The CDR3 runs 16 residues. V lost 6 bases to trimming and J lost 4 bases; unmatched junction nucleotides: 11. CDR3 coding DNA: TGTGCCAGCATCGGACAGGGGGCGCCCCGGATCTATGGCTACACCTTC. Protein sequence: CASIGQGAPRIYGYTF.

The gene calls are TRBV9 and TRBJ1-2; maybe TRBD1 (5 bases). Germline V CDR1 and CDR2: SGDLS, YYNGEE. CDR3 length: 13 residues. V shed 4 bases and J shed 4 bases, with 11 bases lying between them. The chain's CDR3 is CASSLTDFYGYTF. The CDR3 DNA follows: TGTGCCAGCAGCCTGACAGACTTCTATGGCTACACCTTC.

This chain links TRBV13 with TRBJ2-7, with a possible D match to TRBD1 (6 bases). This CDR3 spans 14 amino acids. Trimming left V 5 bases short and J 3 bases short, with 14 bases between. Germline V gene sequence: CDR1 PRHDT, CDR2 FYEKMQ (reference sequence). The chain's CDR3 is CASSLRGLDYEQYF. The DNA for the CDR3 is TGTGCCAGCAGCCTCAGGGGATTAGACTACGAGCAGTACTTC.

This clone was recorded a few times. This sequence joins TRBV19 and TRBJ2-2; D might be TRBD1 (6 bases). The V gene lost 4 bases and the J gene lost 7 bases, with 7 bases spanning the gap. CDR1 LNHDA and CDR2 SQIVND come from the germline V gene (reference sequence). The CDR3 loop spans 12 amino acids. The CDR3 loop is CASSNRDGELFF. DNA for the CDR3: TGTGCCAGTAGTAACAGGGACGGGGAGCTGTTTTTT. The variable domain in full, completed from reference TRBV19 and TRBJ2-2, reads DGGITQSPKYLFRKEGQNVTLSCEQNLNHDAMYWYRQDPGQGLRLIYYSQIVNDFQKGDIAEGYSVSREKKESFPLTVTSAQKNPTAFYLCASSNRDGELFFGEGSRLTVL.

The rearrangement joins TRBV5-4 to TRBJ1-2, with TRBD1 matching 9 bases. This CDR3 comprises 15 residues. Germline CDR1 and CDR2: SGHNT and YYREEE (reference sequence). The V and J ends lost 2 bases and 7 bases, in that order; junction bases with no gene match: 9. The CDR3 DNA follows: TGTGCCAGCAGCTTCCCGGGACAGGGAGTCGCTGGCTACACCTTC. Its protein is CASSFPGQGVAGYTF.

The V gene is TRBV2, the J gene TRBJ1-2, with D unresolved. Germline loops: CDR1 SNHLY, CDR2 FYNNEI. The CDR3 has 13 residues. V was cut by 3 bases and J by 10 bases, with 15 bases left in between. The DNA of the CDR3 is TGTGCCAGCAGTGAGCGGGAGGATGGGGACTACACCTTC. This sequence encodes CASSEREDGDYTF.

The chain is built from TRBV11-2 and TRBJ1-2, with 7 bases identical to TRBD1. J lost 8 bases, V lost 3 bases, and 9 bases had no gene match. Germline assignment: CDR1 SGHAT and CDR2 FQNNGV. The CDR3 has 14 amino acids. The CDR3 nucleotides are TGTGCCAGCAGCTTCCCGGACAGGTCTAGCGGCTACACCTTC. Amino acids: CASSFPDRSSGYTF.

The chain recombines TRBV6-5 with TRBJ2-1, with a tentative D call TRBD2 (5 bases). V shed 2 bases and J shed 3 bases, with 11 bases lying between them. The CDR3 has 15 residues. Per the germline V gene, CDR1 is MNHEY and CDR2 is SVGAGI. DNA for the CDR3: TGTGCCAGCAGTTACGCGAGCGGATTCTACAATGAGCAGTTCTTC. Its protein product is CASSYASGFYNEQFF.

This rearrangement joins TRBV30 to TRBJ2-7; 7 nucleotides align to TRBD2. This CDR3 is built from 14 residues. The ends lost 3 bases at V and 6 bases at J; junction bases unmatched: 11. CDR1 GTSNPN and CDR2 SVGIG come from the germline V gene (reference sequence). CDR3 amino acids: CAWRSQGGSLEQYF. CDR3 sequence (DNA): TGTGCCTGGAGGTCTCAGGGCGGGAGCCTCGAGCAGTACTTC.

The V gene is TRBV30, the J gene TRBJ1-3, with 7 bases matching TRBD1. With 5 bases clipped from V and 4 bases from J, the junction kept 2 bases outside the gene matches. From germline, CDR1 is GTSNPN and CDR2 SVGIG (reference sequence). The CDR3 runs 12 residues. The CDR3 DNA sequence: TGTGCCTGGCACAGGGGAGGAAACACCATATATTTT. Its protein product is CAWHRGGNTIYF.

The V gene is TRBV7-8, the J gene TRBJ2-2; 7 bases align to TRBD1. Losses at the gene ends were 5 bases for V and 4 bases for J; bases not matched to a gene: 10. The CDR3 spans 16 residues. Germline V gene lookup returns CDR1 SGHVS and CDR2 FQNEAQ. The CDR3 coding sequence is TGTGCCAGCAGCGCAGAAACCGGGACAGCCACCGGGGAGCTGTTTTTT. Protein product: CASSAETGTATGELFF.

The V gene is TRBV18, the J gene TRBJ2-3, with TRBD1 matching 7 bases. This CDR3 is built from 15 residues. Per germline, CDR1 KGHSH and CDR2 LQKENI. Unmatched junction bases numbered 1, after V lost 0 bases and J lost 1 base. CDR3 coding DNA: TGTGCCAGCTCACCACCGCAGGGGGGCACAGATACGCAGTATTTT. Its translation: CASSPPQGGTDTQYF.

The gene calls are TRBV5-5 and TRBJ2-1; the match to TRBD1 covers 7 bases. The CDR3 is 16 residues long. The V segment lost 4 bases and the J segment 7 bases; nucleotides outside the gene matches: 14. From germline, CDR1 is SGHKS and CDR2 YYEKEE (reference sequence). The CDR3 DNA reads TGTGCCAGCAGCCAGTCTGACAGGGCATTTCTTAATGAGCAGTTCTTC. It codes for CASSQSDRAFLNEQFF.

The J gene is TRBJ1-2, the V gene TRBV7-2; 9 nucleotides line up with TRBD1. Germline values: CDR1 SGHTA, CDR2 FQGNSA. The CDR3 extends over 15 amino acids. The V gene end was trimmed by 5 bases and the J gene end by 4 bases; junction bases not matched to a gene: 8. The CDR3 DNA follows: TGTGCCAGCAGCCCCTACAGGGGGCGCGGCTATGGCTACACCTTC. This codes for CASSPYRGRGYGYTF. The full variable domain, in which reference TRBV7-2 and TRBJ1-2 provide the parts outside the CDR3, is GAGVSQSPSNKVTEKGKDVELRCDPISGHTALYWYRQSLGQGLEFLIYFQGNSAPDKSGLPSDRFSAERTGGSVSTLTIQRTQQEDSAVYLCASSPYRGRGYGYTFGSGTRLTVV.

V gene TRBV11-3 combines with J gene TRBJ2-5; 9 nucleotides line up with TRBD2. Germline V gene data show CDR1 as SGHNT and CDR2 as YENEEA. V dropped 5 bases and J dropped 4; count of bases not matched to a gene: 2. CDR3 length: 13 amino acids. The CDR3 DNA sequence: TGTGCCAGCAGCCTGACTAGCGGAGAGACCCAGTACTTC. It translates to CASSLTSGETQYF.

J is TRBJ2-3 and V is TRBV24-1; 7 bases line up with TRBD1. The CDR3 is 15 residues long. Per the germline V gene, CDR1 is KGHDR and CDR2 is SFDVKD. With V trimmed by 3 bases and J by 1 base, 3 bases remained unmatched. The CDR3 sequence is CATSDPQGGTDTQYF. The CDR3 DNA follows: TGTGCCACCAGTGATCCCCAGGGGGGCACAGATACGCAGTATTTT.

This chain joins TRBV4-3 and TRBJ2-1; D gene ambiguous. The ends were cut back, 0 bases at V and 0 bases at J, with 15 bases in the middle. Per the germline V gene, CDR1 is LGHNA and CDR2 is YSLEER. This CDR3 spans 18 amino acids. The CDR3 here is CASSQDLGVDSSYNEQFF. The CDR3 coding sequence is TGCGCCAGCAGCCAAGATCTAGGAGTTGATAGCTCCTACAATGAGCAGTTCTTC.

The chain links TRBV27 to TRBJ1-5; 9 bases align to TRBD1. CDR1 MNHEY and CDR2 SMNVEV come from the germline V gene (reference sequence). Unmatched junction bases numbered 9, after V lost 3 bases and J lost 9 bases. CDR3 length: 15 residues. CDR3: CASSFKGTGISPQHF. The CDR3 DNA reads TGTGCCAGCAGTTTTAAAGGGACAGGGATTTCGCCCCAGCATTTT.

The rearrangement joins TRBV5-1 to TRBJ2-7; no clear D. Trimming stripped 1 base from V and 3 bases from J, with 8 bases between. CDR1 is SGHRS, CDR2 YFSETQ, per germline. The CDR3 has 13 amino acids. The CDR3 spells CASSLRLGYEQYF. The CDR3 DNA is TGCGCCAGCAGCTTGAGGCTAGGCTACGAGCAGTACTTC.

This clone was detected only once. The CDR3 sequence is CASSGDGSGSPLHF. The CDR3 coding sequence is TGTGCCAGCAGTGGGGATGGGAGTGGGTCACCCCTCCACTTT. The V gene is TRBV25-1, the J gene TRBJ1-6; unclear D gene. CDR1 and CDR2 (germline): MGHDK, SYGVNS. V lost 4 bases and J lost 10, with 14 bases in between. This CDR3 spans 14 amino acids.

The chain uses TRBV25-1 and TRBJ2-5; the D gene is possibly TRBD2 (5 bases). The CDR3 contains 13 residues. V gave up 3 bases and J gave up 4 bases, with 9 bases separating them. CDR1 MGHDK and CDR2 SYGVNS come from the germline V gene. CDR3 residues: CASSDAGGETQYF. In nucleotides, the CDR3 is TGTGCCAGCAGTGACGCAGGAGGAGAGACCCAGTACTTC.

The chain couples TRBV4-3 to TRBJ2-7; 9 positions agree with TRBD2. The CDR3 is made up of 16 amino acids. Unmatched junction bases numbered 7, after V lost 0 bases and J lost 4 bases. Germline V CDR1 and CDR2: LGHNA, YSLEER. CDR3 protein: CASSQDVAGGTYEQYF. The CDR3 region has the DNA TGCGCCAGCAGCCAAGATGTGGCGGGGGGGACATACGAGCAGTACTTC.

Only a few counts were recorded for this clone. The DNA of the CDR3 is TGTGCCAGCAGCCAAGAGAGCGGGGGGGCCTGGGAGACCCAGTACTTC. Its translation is CASSQESGGAWETQYF. J is TRBJ2-5 and V is TRBV4-2, with 10 bases that match TRBD2. The CDR3 length is 16 residues. Germline trimming cut 0 bases from V and 5 bases from J; bases unmatched to any gene: 6. Germline values: CDR1 LGHNA, CDR2 YNFKEQ.

V gene TRBV11-3 combines with J gene TRBJ2-1; 7 nucleotides align to TRBD2. The CDR3 consists of 14 residues. J gave up 7 bases and V 5 bases, and 8 bases lay outside the gene matches. In germline, CDR1 is SGHNT, CDR2 YENEEA. Written as DNA, the CDR3 is TGTGCCAGCAGCGCCCGACTAGCCACAAATGAGCAGTTCTTC. It specifies CASSARLATNEQFF. The full variable domain, its missing parts supplied by reference TRBV11-3 and TRBJ2-1, is EAGVVQSPRYKIIEKKQPVAFWCNPISGHNTLYWYLQNLGQGPELLIRYENEEAVDDSQLPKDRFSAERLKGVDSTLKIQPAELGDSAVYLCASSARLATNEQFFGPGTRLTVL.

The chain has TRBV19 and TRBJ2-3, with a tentative D call TRBD1 (6 bases). V lost 5 bases and J lost 6, with 12 bases in between. CDR1 and CDR2 from the germline V gene are LNHDA and SQIVND (reference sequence). The CDR3 is 13 residues long. CDR3 residues: CASSPQGRDTQYF. Here the CDR3 DNA reads TGTGCCAGTAGTCCACAGGGAAGGGATACGCAGTATTTT.

The V call is TRBV4-3, the J call TRBJ2-1; 7 bases map to TRBD2. This CDR3 has 16 amino acids. From germline, CDR1 is LGHNA and CDR2 YSLEER. V lost 0 bases and J lost 3; bases outside the gene matches: 5. CDR3 sequence reads: CASSQEQGGGYNEQFF. CDR3 DNA: TGCGCCAGCAGCCAAGAGCAGGGCGGGGGCTACAATGAGCAGTTCTTC.

The rearrangement uses TRBV9 and TRBJ2-5; 7 bases agree with TRBD2. Germline assignment: CDR1 SGDLS and CDR2 YYNGEE. This CDR3 is built from 15 residues. Trimming at V came to 0 bases and at J to 5 bases, leaving 7 bases not matched to a gene. CDR3 coding DNA: TGTGCCAGCAGCGTAGGGCCTAGCGGTGGCGAGACCCAGTACTTC. Its translation: CASSVGPSGGETQYF. Variable domain in full (rest from reference TRBV9 and TRBJ2-5): DSGVTQTPKHLITATGQRVTLRCSPRSGDLSVYWYQQSLDQGLQFLIQYYNGEERAKGNILERFSAQQFPDLHSELNLSSLELGDSALYFCASSVGPSGGETQYFGPGTRLLVL.

The chain is built from TRBV6-6 and TRBJ2-1; TRBD2 aligns across 9 bases. Germline V gene data show CDR1 as MNHNY and CDR2 as SVGAGI (reference sequence). V shed 6 bases, J shed 3 bases, and the junction held 3 bases outside the gene matches. This CDR3 has 14 amino acids. This CDR3 is CASSAGGVYNEQFF. DNA for the CDR3: TGTGCCAGCAGCGCGGGGGGGGTCTACAATGAGCAGTTCTTC.

In its sample, this clone was seen once. The chain couples TRBV14 to TRBJ1-1; no clear D gene. Trimming left V 1 base short and J 8 bases short, with 8 bases between. The V gene's germline CDR1 is SGHDN and CDR2 FVKESK. The CDR3 length is 12 residues. The CDR3 region is CASSQGTEEAFF. The DNA for the CDR3 is TGTGCCAGCAGCCAAGGAACAGAAGAAGCTTTCTTT. Using reference TRBV14 and TRBJ1-1 for the parts outside the CDR3, the full variable domain is EAGVTQFPSHSVIEKGQTVTLRCDPISGHDNLYWYRRVMGKEIKFLLHFVKESKQDESGMPNNRFLAERTGGTYSTLKVQPAELEDSGVYFCASSQGTEEAFFGQGTRLTVV.

The CDR3 here is CASSPTGNTQYF. For the CDR3, the DNA is TGTGCCAGCAGCCCGACGGGGAATACGCAGTATTTT. This sequence joins TRBV7-6 and TRBJ2-3, with D perhaps TRBD2 (5 bases). The V gene lost 5 bases and the J gene lost 7 bases, with 10 bases spanning the gap. Germline lookup yields CDR1 SGHVS and CDR2 FNYEAQ. The CDR3 is made up of 12 amino acids.